The TCR beta chain described here comes from a study of beta chain features in type 1 diabetes. Study outcomes and limitations: People with Type 1 diabetes carried modestly yet significantly shorter TCRB CDR3s in all four CD4+ subsets. Individuals with type 1 diabetes displayed fewer insertions and more deletions at VDJ junctions.

Remarks on this clone: The antigen is unknown.

This CDR3 comprises 13 residues. V dropped 5 bases and J dropped 3 bases, with 10 bases sitting between them. CDR1 is SGHTA and CDR2 is FQGTGA in the germline V gene. Expressed TCRB transcripts were sequenced because the isolated RNA had all been reverse transcribed beforehand. Only in-frame clones appear in the TCRdb table, and some are missing; sequencing was by immunoSEQ multiplex PCR. This sample has hundreds of thousands of clones, with about 30% found just once. The sample was naive CD4+ T cells from blood. This TCR was recovered from a young man in good health. The genes are TRBV7-3 and TRBJ1-1; possibly TRBD1 for D (5 bases). The CDR3 coding sequence is TGTGCCAGCAGCGCTCGGGGGGACACTGAAGCTTTCTTT. Protein product: CASSARGDTEAFF.